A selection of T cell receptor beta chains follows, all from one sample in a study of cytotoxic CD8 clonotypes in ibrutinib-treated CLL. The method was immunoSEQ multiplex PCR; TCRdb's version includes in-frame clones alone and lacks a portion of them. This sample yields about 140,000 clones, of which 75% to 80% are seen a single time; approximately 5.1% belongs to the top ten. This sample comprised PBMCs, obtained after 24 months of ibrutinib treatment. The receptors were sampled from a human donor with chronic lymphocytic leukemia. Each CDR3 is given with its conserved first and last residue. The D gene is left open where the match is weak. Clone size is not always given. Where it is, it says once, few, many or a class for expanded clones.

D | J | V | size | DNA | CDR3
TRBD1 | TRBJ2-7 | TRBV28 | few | TGTGCCAGCAGTCCGCCCCCTACAGGGGGGCGGGAGCAGTACTTC | CASSPPPTGGREQYF
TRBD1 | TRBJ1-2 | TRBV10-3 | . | TGTGCCATCAGTGAAGGGGGGACAGGGAACTATGGCTACACCTTC | CAISEGGTGNYGYTF
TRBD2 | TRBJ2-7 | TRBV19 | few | TGTGCCAGTAGTATTGGGCCTAGCGGAACCTACGAGCAGTACTTC | CASSIGPSGTYEQYF
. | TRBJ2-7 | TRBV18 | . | TGTGCCAGCTCACCATCTGCGGGCAGCGGGTCGGGCTACGAGCAGTACTTC | CASSPSAGSGSGYEQYF
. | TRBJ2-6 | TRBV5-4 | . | TGTGCCAGCAGCCAAGCAATGGGTCTCTCTGGGGCCAACGTCCTGACTTTC | CASSQAMGLSGANVLTF
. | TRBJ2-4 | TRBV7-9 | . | TGTGCCAGCAGCTCCACCAGACTAGCCAAAAACATTCAGTACTTC | CASSSTRLAKNIQYF
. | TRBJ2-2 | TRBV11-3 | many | TGTGCCAGCAGCCCCGGGGCCCTCACCGGGGAGCTGTTTTTT | CASSPGALTGELFF
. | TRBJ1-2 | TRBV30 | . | TGTGCCTGGCACACCCCACAGGGAGAAAACTATGGCTACACCTTC | CAWHTPQGENYGYTF
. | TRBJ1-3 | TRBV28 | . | TGTGCCAGCAGTTTTGTAGGCCGAGGAAACACCATATATTTT | CASSFVGRGNTIYF
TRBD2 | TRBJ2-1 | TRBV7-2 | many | TGTGCCAGCAGCACTAGCGGGAGTAGAAATGAGCAGTTCTTC | CASSTSGSRNEQFF
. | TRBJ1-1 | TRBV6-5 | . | TGTGCCAGCAGACCCCAGGGCTTTGAAGCTTTCTTT | CASRPQGFEAFF
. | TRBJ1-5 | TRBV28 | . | TGTGCCAGCAGCCATTCTAGCAATCAGCCCCAGCATTTT | CASSHSSNQPQHF
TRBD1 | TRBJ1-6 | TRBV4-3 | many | TGCGCCAGCAGCCAGAGGACGGGACAGGGCGGATCACCCCTCCACTTT | CASSQRTGQGGSPLHF
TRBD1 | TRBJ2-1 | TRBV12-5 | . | TGTGCTAGTGGTTTGGGGGGGACAGGGCCCTACAATGAGCAGTTCTTC | CASGLGGTGPYNEQFF
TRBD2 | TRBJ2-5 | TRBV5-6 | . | TGTGCCAGCAGCCTTACCGGGACTAGCGGCCAAGAGACCCAGTACTTC | CASSLTGTSGQETQYF
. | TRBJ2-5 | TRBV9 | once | TGTGCCAGCAGCGTAGAGGACCCCAAAGAGACCCAGTACTTC | CASSVEDPKETQYF
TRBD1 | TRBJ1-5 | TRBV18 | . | TGTGCCAGCTCACCAACGAACTCCGGGGGGACAGGTGATCAGCCCCAGCATTTT | CASSPTNSGGTGDQPQHF
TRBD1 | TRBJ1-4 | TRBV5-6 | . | TGTGCCAGCAGCCCCCAGGACAGGGGGGGTGAAAAACTGTTTTTT | CASSPQDRGGEKLFF
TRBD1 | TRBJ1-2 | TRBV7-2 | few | TGTGCCAGCAGCTTAATCCAGGGGGTGAACTATGGCTACACCTTC | CASSLIQGVNYGYTF
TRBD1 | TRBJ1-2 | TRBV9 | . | TGTGCCAGCAGCACCCGGGACAGGGACAACTATGGCTACACCTTC | CASSTRDRDNYGYTF
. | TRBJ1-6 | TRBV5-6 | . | TGTGCCAGCAGCTTGGGACCTCTTCTGAGCTCCTATAATTCACCCCTCCACTTT | CASSLGPLLSSYNSPLHF
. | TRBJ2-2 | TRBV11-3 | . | TGTGCCAGCAGCGGCAGAGGTCGGTCCGGGGAGCTGTTTTTT | CASSGRGRSGELFF
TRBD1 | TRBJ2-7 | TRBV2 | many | TGTGCCAGCATCCCTGGGGACAGGGCGCTCCACGAGCAGTACTTC | CASIPGDRALHEQYF
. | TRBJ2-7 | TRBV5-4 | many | TGTGCCAGCAGCTTGACCCCACCCTACGAGCAGTACTTC | CASSLTPPYEQYF
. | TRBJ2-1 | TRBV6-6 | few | TGTGCCAGCAGTTACGGGCTAGCCGCCTCCTACAATGAGCAGTTCTTC | CASSYGLAASYNEQFF
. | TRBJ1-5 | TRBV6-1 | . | TGTGCCAGCAGTGAAGGGTGGGGAGGGGATCAGCCCCAGCATTTT | CASSEGWGGDQPQHF
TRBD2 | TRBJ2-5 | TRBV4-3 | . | TGCGCCAGCAGCCAAGTCCTAGCGGGGGGACCCGCCCAAGAGACCCAGTACTTC | CASSQVLAGGPAQETQYF
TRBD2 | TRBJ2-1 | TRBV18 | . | TGTGCCACCTCACTAGGCAGCGGGAGTCATGAGCAGTTCTTC | CATSLGSGSHEQFF
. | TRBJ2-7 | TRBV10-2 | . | TGCGCCAGCAGCCCAATTTGGGGGGACGTATCCTACGAGCAGTACTTC | CASSPIWGDVSYEQYF
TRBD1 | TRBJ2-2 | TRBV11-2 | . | TGTGCCAGCAGCCCTACAACAGGGGTTCGCACCGGGGAGCTGTTTTTT | CASSPTTGVRTGELFF
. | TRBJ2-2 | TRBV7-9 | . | TGTGCCAGCAGCCCGGGCGGGACATTGATTACCGGGGAGCTGTTTTTT | CASSPGGTLITGELFF
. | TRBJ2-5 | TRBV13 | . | TGTGCCAGCGGCCTGGGGCAAGAGACCCAGTACTTC | CASGLGQETQYF
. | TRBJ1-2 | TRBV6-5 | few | TGTGCCAGCAGTCCCACGACAGGTTATGATGGCTACACCTTC | CASSPTTGYDGYTF
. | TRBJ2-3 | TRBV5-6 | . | TGTGCCAGCAGCTGGGTGGGGGCATCGGATACGCAGTATTTT | CASSWVGASDTQYF
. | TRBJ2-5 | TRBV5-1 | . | TGCGCCAGCAGCTTGGAGGGCGGGCACACCTACCAAGAGACCCAGTACTTC | CASSLEGGHTYQETQYF
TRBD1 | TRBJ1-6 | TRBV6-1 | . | TGTGCCAGCAACCCGACAGGGGAAAATTCACCCCTCCACTTT | CASNPTGENSPLHF
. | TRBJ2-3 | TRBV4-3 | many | TGCGCCAGCAGCCAAGATGGGTACGGGGGCCCCACAGATACGCAGTATTTT | CASSQDGYGGPTDTQYF
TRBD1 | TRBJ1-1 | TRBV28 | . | TGTGCCAGCAGCCCCGGACAGGTGAGGCTGAACACTGAAGCTTTCTTT | CASSPGQVRLNTEAFF
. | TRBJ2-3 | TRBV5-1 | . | TGCGCCAGCAGCCCGGACTATTCTGTGGATACGCAGTATTTT | CASSPDYSVDTQYF
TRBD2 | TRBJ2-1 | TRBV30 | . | TGTGCCTGGAGTAGGGGACTAGAGAGTGAGCAGTTCTTC | CAWSRGLESEQFF
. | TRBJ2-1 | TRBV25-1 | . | TGTGCCAGCAGTGACCCCCAGGGGCTTGGGTGGGAGCAGTTCTTC | CASSDPQGLGWEQFF
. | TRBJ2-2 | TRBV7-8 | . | TGTGCCAGCAGCTTAGCCCCCCGGGGGACTCGAAACACCGGGGAGCTGTTTTTT | CASSLAPRGTRNTGELFF
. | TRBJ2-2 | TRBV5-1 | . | TGCGCCAGCAGCTTGGGGACGGACCAGAACACCGGGGAGCTGTTTTTT | CASSLGTDQNTGELFF
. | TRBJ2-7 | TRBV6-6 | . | TGTGCCAGCAGTTACGAGGCGTACGAGCAGTACTTC | CASSYEAYEQYF
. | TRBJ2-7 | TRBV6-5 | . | TGTGCCAGCAGTTTGGCCGGGCGAGGTTACGAGCAGTACTTC | CASSLAGRGYEQYF
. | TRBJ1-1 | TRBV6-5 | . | TGTGCCAGCAGTACCCCAGGGAGAACTGAAGCTTTCTTT | CASSTPGRTEAFF
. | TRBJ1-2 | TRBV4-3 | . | TGCGCCAGCAGCCAAGATCGGCGCAACCTTAACTATGGCTACACCTTC | CASSQDRRNLNYGYTF
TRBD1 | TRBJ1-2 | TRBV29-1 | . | TGCAGCGCGGGCCCCACTGAGACAGGGGGACCAGATGGCTACACCTTC | CSAGPTETGGPDGYTF
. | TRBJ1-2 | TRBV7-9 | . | TGTGCCAGCAGCTTAGTGGGGGGCGATGGCTACACCTTC | CASSLVGGDGYTF
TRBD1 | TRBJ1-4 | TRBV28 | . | TGTGCCAGCAGTGCCCACAGGGGGCGCCCCGAAAAACTGTTTTTT | CASSAHRGRPEKLFF
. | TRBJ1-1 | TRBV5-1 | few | TGCGCCAGCAGCTTGGGACAGGTGGCCACTGAAGCTTTCTTT | CASSLGQVATEAFF
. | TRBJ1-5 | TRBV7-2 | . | TGTGCCAGCAGCCCAGACGGGATCAATCAGCCCCAGCATTTT | CASSPDGINQPQHF
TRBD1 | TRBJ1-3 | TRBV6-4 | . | TGTGCCAGCAGGCAGACGATCGGGAGGGGGCGTGACGGAAACACCATATATTTT | CASRQTIGRGRDGNTIYF
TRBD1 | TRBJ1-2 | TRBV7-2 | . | TGTGCCAGCAGCCCGGACAGGGGTCCCTATGGCTACACCTTC | CASSPDRGPYGYTF
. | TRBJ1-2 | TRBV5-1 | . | TGCGCCAGCAGCTTGGACCCAGGCATCTATGGCTACACCTTC | CASSLDPGIYGYTF
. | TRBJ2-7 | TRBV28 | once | TGTGCCAGCAGCCCCCCCCAGGGGACGCCCTACGAGCAGTACTTC | CASSPPQGTPYEQYF